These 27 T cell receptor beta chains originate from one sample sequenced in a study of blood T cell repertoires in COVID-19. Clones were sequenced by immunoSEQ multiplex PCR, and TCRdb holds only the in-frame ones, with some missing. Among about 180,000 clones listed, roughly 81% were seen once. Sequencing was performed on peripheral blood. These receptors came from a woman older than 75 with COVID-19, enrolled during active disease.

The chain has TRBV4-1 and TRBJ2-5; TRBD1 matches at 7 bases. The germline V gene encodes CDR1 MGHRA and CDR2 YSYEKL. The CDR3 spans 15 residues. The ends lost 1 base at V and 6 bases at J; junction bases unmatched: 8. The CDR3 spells CASSQGRMTGQTQYF. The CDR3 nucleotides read TGCGCCAGCAGCCAAGGCCGGATGACAGGGCAGACCCAGTACTTC.

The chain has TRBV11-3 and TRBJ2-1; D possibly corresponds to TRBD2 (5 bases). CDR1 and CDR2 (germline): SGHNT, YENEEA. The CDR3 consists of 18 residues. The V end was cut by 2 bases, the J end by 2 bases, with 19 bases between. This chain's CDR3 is CASSLYGRRSGPYNEQFF. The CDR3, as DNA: TGTGCCAGCAGCTTATATGGTCGTAGGAGCGGCCCCTACAATGAGCAGTTCTTC.

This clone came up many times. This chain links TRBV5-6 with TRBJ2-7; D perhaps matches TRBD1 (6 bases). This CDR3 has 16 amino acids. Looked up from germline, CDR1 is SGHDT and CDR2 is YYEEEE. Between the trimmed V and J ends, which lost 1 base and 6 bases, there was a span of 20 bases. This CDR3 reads CASSLQYGTGSLEQYF. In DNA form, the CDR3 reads TGTGCCAGCAGCTTGCAGTACGGAACAGGGTCCCTCGAGCAGTACTTC.

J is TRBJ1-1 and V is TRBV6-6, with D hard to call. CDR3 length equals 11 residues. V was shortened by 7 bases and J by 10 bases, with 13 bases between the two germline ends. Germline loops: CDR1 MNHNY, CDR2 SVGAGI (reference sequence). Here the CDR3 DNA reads TGTGCCAGCACACGTCGGTCGGTAGCTTTCTTT. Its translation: CASTRRSVAFF.

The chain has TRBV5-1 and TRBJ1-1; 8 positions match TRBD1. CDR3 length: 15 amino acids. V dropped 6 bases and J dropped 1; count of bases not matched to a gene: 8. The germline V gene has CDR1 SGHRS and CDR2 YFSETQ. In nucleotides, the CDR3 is TGCGCCAGCACCCGGACAGGGAGCCAGAACACTGAAGCTTTCTTT. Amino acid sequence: CASTRTGSQNTEAFF.

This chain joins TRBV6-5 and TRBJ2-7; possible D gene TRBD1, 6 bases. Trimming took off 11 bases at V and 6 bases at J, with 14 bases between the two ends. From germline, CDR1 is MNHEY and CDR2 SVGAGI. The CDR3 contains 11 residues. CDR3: CAVQGVGEQYF. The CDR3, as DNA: TGTGCCGTACAGGGCGTTGGCGAGCAGTACTTC.

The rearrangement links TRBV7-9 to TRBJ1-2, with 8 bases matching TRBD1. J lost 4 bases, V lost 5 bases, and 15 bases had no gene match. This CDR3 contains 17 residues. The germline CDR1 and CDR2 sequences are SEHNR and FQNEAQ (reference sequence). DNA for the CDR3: TGTGCCAGCAGCGAGAGTTTTGAGTGGGACAGGCTCTATGGCTACACCTTC. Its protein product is CASSESFEWDRLYGYTF.

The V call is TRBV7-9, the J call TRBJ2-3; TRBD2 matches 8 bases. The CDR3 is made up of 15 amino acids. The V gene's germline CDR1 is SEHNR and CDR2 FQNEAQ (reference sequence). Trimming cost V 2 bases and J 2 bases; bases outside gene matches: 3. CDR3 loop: CASSLTAGVTDTQYF. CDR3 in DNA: TGTGCCAGCAGCTTAACAGCGGGGGTCACAGATACGCAGTATTTT.

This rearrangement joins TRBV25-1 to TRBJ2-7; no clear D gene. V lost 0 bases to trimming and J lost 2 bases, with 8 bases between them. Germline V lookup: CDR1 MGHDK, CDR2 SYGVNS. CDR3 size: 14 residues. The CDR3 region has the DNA TGTGCCAGCAGTGAATACCCCCCTCCCTACGAGCAGTACTTC. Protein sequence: CASSEYPPPYEQYF.

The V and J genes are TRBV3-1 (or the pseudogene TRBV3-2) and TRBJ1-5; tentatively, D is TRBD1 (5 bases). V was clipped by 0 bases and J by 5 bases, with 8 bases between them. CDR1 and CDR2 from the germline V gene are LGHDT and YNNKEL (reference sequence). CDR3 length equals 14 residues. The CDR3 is CASSQETADQPQHF. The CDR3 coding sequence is TGTGCCAGCAGCCAAGAGACAGCTGATCAGCCCCAGCATTTT.

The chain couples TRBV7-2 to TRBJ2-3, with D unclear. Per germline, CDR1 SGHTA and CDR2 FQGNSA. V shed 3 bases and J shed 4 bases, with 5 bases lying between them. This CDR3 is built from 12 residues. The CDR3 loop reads CASSFNADTQYF. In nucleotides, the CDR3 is TGTGCCAGCAGCTTTAATGCAGATACGCAGTATTTT. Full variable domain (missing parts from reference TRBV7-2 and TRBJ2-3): GAGVSQSPSNKVTEKGKDVELRCDPISGHTALYWYRQSLGQGLEFLIYFQGNSAPDKSGLPSDRFSAERTGGSVSTLTIQRTQQEDSAVYLCASSFNADTQYFGPGTRLTVL.

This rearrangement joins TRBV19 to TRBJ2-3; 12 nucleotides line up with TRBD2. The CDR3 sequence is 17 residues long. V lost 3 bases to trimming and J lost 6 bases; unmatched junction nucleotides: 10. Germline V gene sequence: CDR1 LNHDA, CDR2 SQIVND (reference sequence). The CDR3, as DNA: TGTGCCAGTAGTATCCCATCGACTAGCGGGAGCGGGGATACGCAGTATTTT. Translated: CASSIPSTSGSGDTQYF. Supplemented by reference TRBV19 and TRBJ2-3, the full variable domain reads DGGITQSPKYLFRKEGQNVTLSCEQNLNHDAMYWYRQDPGQGLRLIYYSQIVNDFQKGDIAEGYSVSREKKESFPLTVTSAQKNPTAFYLCASSIPSTSGSGDTQYFGPGTRLTVL.

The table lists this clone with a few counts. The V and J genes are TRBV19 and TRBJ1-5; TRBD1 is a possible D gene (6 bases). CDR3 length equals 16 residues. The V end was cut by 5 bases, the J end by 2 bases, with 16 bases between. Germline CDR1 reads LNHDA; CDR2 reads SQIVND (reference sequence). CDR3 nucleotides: TGTGCCAGTAGTGCGACTCAGGGGAGACGCAATCAGCCCCAGCATTTT. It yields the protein CASSATQGRRNQPQHF.

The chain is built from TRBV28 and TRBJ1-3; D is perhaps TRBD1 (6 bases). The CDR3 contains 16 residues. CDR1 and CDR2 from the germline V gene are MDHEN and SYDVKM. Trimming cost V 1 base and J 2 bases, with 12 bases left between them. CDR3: CASSLYETGTGNTIYF. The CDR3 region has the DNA TGTGCCAGCAGTTTATACGAAACAGGGACTGGAAACACCATATATTTT.

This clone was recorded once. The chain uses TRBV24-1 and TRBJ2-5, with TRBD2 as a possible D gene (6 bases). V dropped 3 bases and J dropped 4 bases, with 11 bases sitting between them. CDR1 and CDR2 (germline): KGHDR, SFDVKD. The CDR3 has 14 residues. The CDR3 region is CATSDNIGRETQYF. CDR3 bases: TGTGCCACCAGTGATAATATCGGGAGAGAGACCCAGTACTTC.

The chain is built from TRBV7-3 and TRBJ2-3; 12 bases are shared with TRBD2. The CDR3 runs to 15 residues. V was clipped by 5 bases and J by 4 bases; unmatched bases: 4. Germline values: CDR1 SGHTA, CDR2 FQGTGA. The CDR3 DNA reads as TGTGCCAGCAGCCTCCGACTAGCGGGGGCAGATACGCAGTATTTT. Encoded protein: CASSLRLAGADTQYF. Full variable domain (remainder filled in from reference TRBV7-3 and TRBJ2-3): GAGVSQTPSNKVTEKGKYVELRCDPISGHTALYWYRQSLGQGPEFLIYFQGTGAADDSGLPNDRFFAVRPEGSVSTLKIQRTERGDSAVYLCASSLRLAGADTQYFGPGTRLTVL.

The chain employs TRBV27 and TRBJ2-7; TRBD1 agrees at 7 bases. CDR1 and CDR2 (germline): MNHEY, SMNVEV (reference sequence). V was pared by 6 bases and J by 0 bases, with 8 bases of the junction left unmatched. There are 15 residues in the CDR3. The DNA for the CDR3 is TGTGCCAGCAGGGATAAGGCAGGGGGCTCCTACGAGCAGTACTTC. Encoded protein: CASRDKAGGSYEQYF.

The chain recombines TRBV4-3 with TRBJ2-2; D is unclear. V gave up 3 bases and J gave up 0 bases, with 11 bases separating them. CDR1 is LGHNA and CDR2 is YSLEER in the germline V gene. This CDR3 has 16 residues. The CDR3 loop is CASSQIVASNTGELFF. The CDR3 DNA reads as TGCGCCAGCAGCCAGATCGTGGCTTCGAACACCGGGGAGCTGTTTTTT.

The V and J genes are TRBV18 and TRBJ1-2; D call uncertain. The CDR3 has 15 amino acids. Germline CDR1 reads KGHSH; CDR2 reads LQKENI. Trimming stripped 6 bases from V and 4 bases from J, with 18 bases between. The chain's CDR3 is CASSSMSADLYGYTF. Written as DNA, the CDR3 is TGTGCCAGCTCGTCGATGTCAGCGGACCTCTATGGCTACACCTTC.

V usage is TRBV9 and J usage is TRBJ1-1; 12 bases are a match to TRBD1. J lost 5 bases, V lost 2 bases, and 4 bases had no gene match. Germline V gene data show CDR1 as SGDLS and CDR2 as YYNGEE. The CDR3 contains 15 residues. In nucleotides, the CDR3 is TGTGCCAGCAGCGTGGGACAGGGGGCGAGGACTGAAGCTTTCTTT. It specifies CASSVGQGARTEAFF.

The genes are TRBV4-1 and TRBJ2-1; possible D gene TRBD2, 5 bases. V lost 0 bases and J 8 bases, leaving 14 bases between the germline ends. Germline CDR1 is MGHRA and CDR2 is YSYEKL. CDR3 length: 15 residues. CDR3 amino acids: CASSQDRRLTHEQFF. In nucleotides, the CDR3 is TGCGCCAGCAGCCAAGACAGGAGGTTGACACATGAGCAGTTCTTC.

The CDR3 region is CASSYRFERGTYEQYF. Written as DNA, the CDR3 is TGTGCCAGCAGTTACCGTTTTGAGCGGGGGACCTACGAGCAGTACTTC. V and J are TRBV6-2 or TRBV6-3 and TRBJ2-7; 8 bases match TRBD2. After removal of 2 bases from V and 2 bases from J, the junction contained 8 bases not matched to a gene. This CDR3 comprises 16 residues. Looked up from germline, CDR1 is MNHEY and CDR2 is SVGEGT.

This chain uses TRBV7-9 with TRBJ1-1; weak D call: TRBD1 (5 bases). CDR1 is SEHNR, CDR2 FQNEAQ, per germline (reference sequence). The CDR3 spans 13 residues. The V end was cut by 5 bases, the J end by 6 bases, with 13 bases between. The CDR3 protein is CASSPTGYAEAFF. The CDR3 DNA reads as TGTGCCAGCAGCCCAACAGGATACGCTGAAGCTTTCTTT.

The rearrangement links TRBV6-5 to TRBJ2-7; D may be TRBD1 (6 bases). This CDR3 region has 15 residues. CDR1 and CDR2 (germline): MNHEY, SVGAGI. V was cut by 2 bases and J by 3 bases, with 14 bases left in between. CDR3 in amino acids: CASSYVGTSLYEQYF. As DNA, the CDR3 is TGTGCCAGCAGTTACGTAGGGACAAGTCTCTACGAGCAGTACTTC.

The CDR3 loop reads CAWKGLAGPRGQFF. CDR3 coding DNA: TGTGCCTGGAAGGGACTAGCGGGGCCCCGGGGGCAGTTCTTC. This chain uses TRBV30 with TRBJ2-1, with 13 bases matching TRBD2. Germline loops: CDR1 GTSNPN, CDR2 SVGIG (reference sequence). J gave up 12 bases and V 4 bases, and 9 bases lay outside the gene matches. This CDR3 is 14 amino acids long.

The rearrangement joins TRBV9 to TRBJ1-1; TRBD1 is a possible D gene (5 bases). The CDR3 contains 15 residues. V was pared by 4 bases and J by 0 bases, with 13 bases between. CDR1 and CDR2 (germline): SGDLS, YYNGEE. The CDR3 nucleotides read TGTGCCAGCAGCCCTAGACAGTTGATGAACACTGAAGCTTTCTTT. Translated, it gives CASSPRQLMNTEAFF.

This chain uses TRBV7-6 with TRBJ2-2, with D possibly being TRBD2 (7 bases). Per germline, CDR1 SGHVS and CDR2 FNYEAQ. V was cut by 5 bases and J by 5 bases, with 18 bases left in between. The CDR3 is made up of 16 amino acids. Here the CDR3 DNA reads TGTGCCAGCAGCCCCGAGGGGGGGGGAGTGACCGGGGAGCTGTTTTTT. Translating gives CASSPEGGGVTGELFF.